This T cell receptor (beta chain) was retrieved from a study of a mutant IDH1 vaccine in newly diagnosed glioma. For the study at large: All eight of the vaccinations patients received fell in weeks 1, 3, 5, 7, 11, 15, 19 and 23. Receipt of radiotherapy, temozolomide, or both preceded the study, and most received both.

Time point noted: week 11, during vaccination. Vaccine doses each comprised 300 ug of mutant IDH1 20-mer peptide, with topical imiquimod. With 7 bases removed from V and 5 bases from J, the gap between germline ends came to 17 bases. The length of the CDR3 is 14 residues. The germline CDR1 and CDR2 sequences are MNHNS and SASEGT. The assay was immunoSEQ multiplex PCR, and TCRdb's table has in-frame clones only and misses some. The repertoire has some 60,000 clones, approximately 80% of them found once; the top ten carry around 3.3%. This clone was detected a few times. Its antigen is unidentified. V and J are TRBV6-1 and TRBJ1-1; D call uncertain. The TCR was taken from a man aged 25 to 45 with glioma. The sample was PBMCs, taken from a glioma patient whose treatment included an IDH1 peptide vaccine. CDR3 region: CASKRTVDGTEAFF. Written as DNA, the CDR3 is TGTGCCAGCAAAAGGACGGTGGATGGGACTGAAGCTTTCTTT.